The rows below give T cell receptor beta chains drawn from one sample of a study of cytomegalovirus exposure and HLA in healthy donors. Data came from immunoSEQ multiplex PCR; TCRdb stores just in-frame clones and leaves some out. The sample consists of some 200,000 clones, around four fifths of them appearing once. Material for sequencing was PBMCs. Receptors originate from a middle-aged woman in good health and CMV-seronegative. Each CDR3 is given with its conserved first and last residue. The D gene is left open where the match is weak. Where a row states a size, it is once, few, many or the class of an expanded clone; other rows omit it.

TRBJ2-4,NA,TRBV30,NA,TGTGCCTGGAGTTGGGGGACACCAGGCGTTCAGTACTTC,CAWSWGTPGVQYF
TRBJ1-2,NA,TRBV5-1,NA,TGCGCCAGCAGCTTGGAAGGGGGAGCCTACACCTTC,CASSLEGGAYTF
TRBJ2-7,NA,TRBV27,TRBD1,TGTGCCAGCACCCCTATCCCGGGACAGGCGGCGGGCGAGCAGTACTTC,CASTPIPGQAAGEQYF
TRBJ2-2,NA,TRBV2,NA,TGTGCCAGCAACCGGGACTCCTGGGGGACCGGGGAGCTGTTTTTT,CASNRDSWGTGELFF
TRBJ2-7,few,TRBV27,NA,TGTGCCAGCTGGGGGGGCGACGAGCAGTACTTC,CASWGGDEQYF
TRBJ2-1,NA,TRBV9,TRBD2,TGTGCCAGCAGCGAGACGACTAGCGGGAGGAGCGATGAGCAGTTCTTC,CASSETTSGRSDEQFF
TRBJ2-3,NA,TRBV18,TRBD1,TGTGCCAGCTCACCCACAAGGGGGCGGCGCACAGATACGCAGTATTTT,CASSPTRGRRTDTQYF
TRBJ2-5,NA,TRBV7-3,TRBD2,TGTGCCAGCAGCTTAGGCGGGAGCATCGGAGAGACCCAGTACTTC,CASSLGGSIGETQYF
TRBJ1-5,NA,TRBV28,TRBD1,TGTGCCAGCAGTTATTACTCAGGGGGCGGCAATCAGCCCCAGCATTTT,CASSYYSGGGNQPQHF
TRBJ2-1,NA,TRBV18,TRBD1,TGTGCCAGCTCACCAACGGACAGGGGATCTGAGTTCTTC,CASSPTDRGSEFF
TRBJ2-4,NA,TRBV27,NA,TGTGCCAGCAGTCCCCGAGGAGGGGTAAACATTCAGTACTTC,CASSPRGGVNIQYF
TRBJ2-7,NA,TRBV28,TRBD2,TGTGCCAGCAGAAGACTAGCGGGAGGACTGAACGAGCAGTACTTC,CASRRLAGGLNEQYF
TRBJ1-2,NA,TRBV6-6,TRBD1,TGTGCCAGCAGTTCCCCCCAGGGACAGGGAAACTATGGCTACACCTTC,CASSSPQGQGNYGYTF
TRBJ2-3,NA,TRBV13,TRBD1,TGTGCCAGCAGCTTTAGACAGGGGAACACAGATACGCAGTATTTT,CASSFRQGNTDTQYF
TRBJ2-7,NA,TRBV11-3,NA,TGTGCCAGCAGCGCCCGGGACACCTACGAGCAGTACTTC,CASSARDTYEQYF
TRBJ2-1,NA,TRBV7-9,NA,TGTGCCAGCAGCGGCCGGGACTCCCTGAATGAGCAGTTCTTC,CASSGRDSLNEQFF
TRBJ2-2,NA,TRBV27,TRBD2,TGTGCCAGCAGTTCATTACTAGCGGGGAGGAACAGCGGGGAGCTGTTTTTT,CASSSLLAGRNSGELFF
TRBJ2-7,NA,TRBV9,TRBD1,TGTGCCAGCACCCCAACAATCCGGACAGGGGAGTACGAGCAGTACTTC,CASTPTIRTGEYEQYF